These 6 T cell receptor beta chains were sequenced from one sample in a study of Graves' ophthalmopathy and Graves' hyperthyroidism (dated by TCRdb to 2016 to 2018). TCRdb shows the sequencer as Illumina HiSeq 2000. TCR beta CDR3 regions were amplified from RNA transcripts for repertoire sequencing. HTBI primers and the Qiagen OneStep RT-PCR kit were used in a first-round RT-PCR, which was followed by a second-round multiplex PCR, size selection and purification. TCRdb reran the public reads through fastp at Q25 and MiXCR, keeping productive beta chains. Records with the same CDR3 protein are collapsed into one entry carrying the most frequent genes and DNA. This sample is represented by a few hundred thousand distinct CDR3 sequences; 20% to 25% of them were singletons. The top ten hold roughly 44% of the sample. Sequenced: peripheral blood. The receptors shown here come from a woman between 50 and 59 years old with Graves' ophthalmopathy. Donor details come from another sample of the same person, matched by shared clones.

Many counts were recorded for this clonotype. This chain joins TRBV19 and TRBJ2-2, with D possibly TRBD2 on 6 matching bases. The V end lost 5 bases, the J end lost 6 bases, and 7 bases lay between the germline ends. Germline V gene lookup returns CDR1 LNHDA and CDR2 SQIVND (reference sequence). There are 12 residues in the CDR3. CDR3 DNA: TGTGCCAGTAGTGGAGGGGCCGGGGAGCTGTTTTTT. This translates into CASSGGAGELFF.

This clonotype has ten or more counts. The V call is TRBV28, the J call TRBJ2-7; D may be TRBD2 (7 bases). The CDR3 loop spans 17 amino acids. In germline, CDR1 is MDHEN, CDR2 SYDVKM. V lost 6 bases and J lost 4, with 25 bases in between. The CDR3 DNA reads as TGTGCCAGCAGGCCTCTCGCACAGGGAGGGGGACGATACGAGCAGTACTTC. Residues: CASRPLAQGGGRYEQYF.

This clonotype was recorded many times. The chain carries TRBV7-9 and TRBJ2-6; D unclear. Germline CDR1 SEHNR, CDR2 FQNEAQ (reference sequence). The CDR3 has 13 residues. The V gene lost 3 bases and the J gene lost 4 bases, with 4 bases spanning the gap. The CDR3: CASSFAGANVLTF. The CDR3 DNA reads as TGTGCCAGCAGCTTTGCCGGGGCCAACGTCCTGACTTTC.

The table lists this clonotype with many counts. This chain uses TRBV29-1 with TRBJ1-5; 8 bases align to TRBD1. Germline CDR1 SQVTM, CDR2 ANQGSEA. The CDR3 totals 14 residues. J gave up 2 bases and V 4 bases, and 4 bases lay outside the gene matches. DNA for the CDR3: TGCAGCGTTGCAGACAGGGGTGGCAATCAGCCCCAGCATTTT. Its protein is CSVADRGGNQPQHF.

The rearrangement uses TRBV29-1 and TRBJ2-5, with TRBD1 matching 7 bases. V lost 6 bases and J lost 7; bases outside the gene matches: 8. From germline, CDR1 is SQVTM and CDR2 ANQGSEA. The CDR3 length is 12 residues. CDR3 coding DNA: TGCAGCGTCGCAACAGGGGTAGGGACCCAGTACTTC. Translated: CSVATGVGTQYF.

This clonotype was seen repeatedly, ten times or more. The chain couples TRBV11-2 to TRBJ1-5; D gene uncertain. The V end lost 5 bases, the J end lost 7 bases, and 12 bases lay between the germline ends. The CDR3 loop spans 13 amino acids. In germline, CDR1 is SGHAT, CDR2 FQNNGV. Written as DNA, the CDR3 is TGTGCCAGCAGCACTCGGGTGGAGCAGCCCCAGCATTTT. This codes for CASSTRVEQPQHF.